Detailed here is one T cell receptor beta chain. The antigen is not known. Both 60 Vbeta primers and 13 Jbeta primers went into the PCR. The data were produced by immunoSEQ multiplex PCR, yet TCRdb's version contains in-frame clones alone and is incomplete. Seen here are roughly 150,000 clones, roughly 75% observed once, and the top ten hold around 2.6%. V was shortened by 0 bases and J by 15 bases, with 18 bases between the two germline ends. This CDR3 is 14 amino acids long. Germline V lookup: CDR1 LGHNA, CDR2 YSLEER. This sample is part of a study of cytomegalovirus exposure and HLA in healthy donors. Study observations and caveats: According to the study, 150 to 200 TCR beta chains were cytomegalovirus-associated.

This chain joins TRBV4-3 and TRBJ2-4; TRBD2 might be the D (6 bases). This clonotype originated in a female donor in good health and CMV-seronegative. The specimen was PBMCs. The CDR3 nucleotides read TGCGCCAGCAGCCAAGATTGGGGACTCTCGCCCCTGTACTTC. The encoded protein is CASSQDWGLSPLYF.